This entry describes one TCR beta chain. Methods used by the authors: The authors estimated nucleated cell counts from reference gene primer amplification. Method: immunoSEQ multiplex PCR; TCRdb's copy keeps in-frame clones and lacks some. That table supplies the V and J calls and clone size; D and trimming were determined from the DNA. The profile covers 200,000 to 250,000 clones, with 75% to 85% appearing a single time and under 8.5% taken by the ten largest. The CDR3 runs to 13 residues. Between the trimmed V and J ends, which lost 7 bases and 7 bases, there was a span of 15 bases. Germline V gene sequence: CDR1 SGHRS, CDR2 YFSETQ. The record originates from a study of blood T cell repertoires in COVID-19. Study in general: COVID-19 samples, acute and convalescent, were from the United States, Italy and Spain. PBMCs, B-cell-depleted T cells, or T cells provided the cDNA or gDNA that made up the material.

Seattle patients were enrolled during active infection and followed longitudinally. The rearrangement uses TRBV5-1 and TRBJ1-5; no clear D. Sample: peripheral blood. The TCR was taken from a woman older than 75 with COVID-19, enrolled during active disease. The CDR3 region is CASANDGGQPQHF. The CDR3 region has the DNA TGCGCCAGCGCCAATGATGGTGGCCAGCCCCAGCATTTT.